A selection of T cell receptor beta chains follows, all from one sample in a study of shared T cell receptors in the human thymus. TCRdb's copy holds only in-frame clones and misses some; the assay was immunoSEQ multiplex PCR. This repertoire shows roughly 710,000 clones, 70% to 90% found once; its top ten account for around 0.01%. These sequences were also reported in another study, on human thymus T cells.

The sample taken for sequencing was thymocytes. These receptors all come from a girl less than two years old with a congenital heart defect. CDR3s include the opening cysteine and the closing phenylalanine or tryptophan. D genes are given only for firm matches. The listing skips clone size in some rows; elsewhere it reads once, few, many or a size class.

length	D	V	J	size	DNA	CDR3
14	NA	TRBV6-1	TRBJ1-1	NA	TGTGCCAGCTCAATGTCACAGATGAACACTGAAGCTTTCTTT	CASSMSQMNTEAFF
20	NA	TRBV6-4	TRBJ1-1	NA	TGTGCCAGCACCCCGGGACAAGAGGAGGACCCCCGCGAAGGGAACACTGAAGCTTTCTTT	CASTPGQEEDPREGNTEAFF
16	NA	TRBV10-3	TRBJ2-7	few	TGTGCCATCAGTGAGTCGGCAGGCCTGGCCTCCTACGAGCAGTACTTC	CAISESAGLASYEQYF
16	NA	TRBV6-1	TRBJ2-4	NA	TGTGCCAGCAGTGATTCCAGGGCCCCTTCCGGAAACATTCAGTACTTC	CASSDSRAPSGNIQYF
17	NA	TRBV4-1	TRBJ2-5	NA	TGCGCCAGCAGCCCAACTCACCTAGGAGGGGCGTGGGAGACCCAGTACTTC	CASSPTHLGGAWETQYF
18	NA	TRBV4-3	TRBJ2-7	NA	TGCGCCAGCAGCCAAGATCCAGACCCGGGATCCCTATCCTACGAGCAGTACTTC	CASSQDPDPGSLSYEQYF
18	NA	TRBV28	TRBJ1-6	NA	TGTGCCAGCAGGTCCAACAAAAGAGGGAGCTCCTATAATTCACCCCTCCACTTT	CASRSNKRGSSYNSPLHF
19	TRBD1	TRBV15	TRBJ2-7	NA	TGTGCCACCAGCAGCACATGTATGGAGGGACAGGGCGCCCGCTACGAGCAGTACTTC	CATSSTCMEGQGARYEQYF
19	NA	TRBV4-1	TRBJ2-1	NA	TGCGCCAGCAGCCAAGAGGTCGAATGGGCCAACGGCTCCTACAATGAGCAGTTCTTC	CASSQEVEWANGSYNEQFF
17	NA	TRBV5-1	TRBJ2-4	NA	TGCGCCAGCAGCTTGGGACCGGACAGACTTGGCAAAAACATTCAGTACTTC	CASSLGPDRLGKNIQYF
13	NA	TRBV6-4	TRBJ2-1	once	TGTGCCAGCAGTTGGGGCGACAGCAATGAGCAGTTCTTC	CASSWGDSNEQFF
13	NA	TRBV6-1	TRBJ1-3	NA	TGTGCCAGCAGGCGGGCTCCTGGAAACACCATATATTTT	CASRRAPGNTIYF
17	TRBD1	TRBV12-5	TRBJ1-2	NA	TGTGCTAGTGGTTTGTACCCTCCACACAGGGGAATCTATGGCTACACCTTC	CASGLYPPHRGIYGYTF
13	NA	TRBV5-6	TRBJ1-1	NA	TGTGCCAGCAGCCGCTCTAGGAGGACTGAAGCTTTCTTT	CASSRSRRTEAFF
11	NA	TRBV20-1	TRBJ2-7	NA	TGCAGTGCCAAAACTAGTTCCGAGCAGTACTTC	CSAKTSSEQYF
13	NA	TRBV27	TRBJ2-7	NA	TGTGCCAGCGGTACAGACAGGTTCTACGAGCAGTACTTC	CASGTDRFYEQYF
16	TRBD1	TRBV5-4	TRBJ1-3	NA	TGTGCCAGCAGCAGTCCCTCACAGGGGGCTGGAAACACCATATATTTT	CASSSPSQGAGNTIYF
20	TRBD1	TRBV9	TRBJ1-6	NA	TGTGCCAGCGGGGCAGGGGGCCCGACCCTGACCCCCTCCTATAATTCACCCCTCCACTTT	CASGAGGPTLTPSYNSPLHF
13	TRBD1	TRBV6-4	TRBJ2-7	NA	TGTGCCAGCCGGAGGACAGGGGTCTACGAGCAGTACTTC	CASRRTGVYEQYF
14	NA	TRBV5-5	TRBJ2-3	few	TGTGCCAGCAGCTTCCGGGTCCCTACAGATACGCAGTATTTT	CASSFRVPTDTQYF
19	NA	TRBV6-1	TRBJ2-5	NA	TGTGCCAGCAGTGAAGTTGGCGTGGGAGAGCCTTCCCTCCAAGAGACCCAGTACTTC	CASSEVGVGEPSLQETQYF
17	TRBD1	TRBV7-2	TRBJ1-2	NA	TGTGCCAGCAGCCTGGGACAGGGGGCGATTTTTTTCTATGGCTACACCTTC	CASSLGQGAIFFYGYTF
15	NA	TRBV19	TRBJ1-2	NA	TGTGCCAGTAGTCCTCTTACAAGTGTTAACTATGGCTACACCTTC	CASSPLTSVNYGYTF
19	NA	TRBV30	TRBJ1-6	NA	TGTGCCTGGAGACGTCGGGGATCCCACGGGAGCTCCTATAATTCACCCCTCCACTTT	CAWRRRGSHGSSYNSPLHF
14	TRBD1	TRBV28	TRBJ2-7	NA	TGTGCCAGCAGAGCCCGGGGACAGACCTACGAGCAGTACTTC	CASRARGQTYEQYF
13	NA	TRBV5-6	TRBJ1-5	NA	TGTGCCAGCAGTTTGGGCCGCGGGCCTCTTCGGCATTTT	CASSLGRGPLRHF
16	NA	TRBV5-1	TRBJ1-1	NA	TGCGCCAGCAGCTTGGTGAAGGGGAATTTGAACACTGAAGCTTTCTTT	CASSLVKGNLNTEAFF
16	TRBD1	TRBV29-1	TRBJ1-1	NA	TGCAGCGTCTCAAGCCCGACAGGGTACACGAACACTGAAGCTTTCTTT	CSVSSPTGYTNTEAFF
17	TRBD1	TRBV19	TRBJ2-7	once	TGTGCCAGTAGTCCAATTAAGGGGGCAGGGGAAGACTACGAGCAGTACTTC	CASSPIKGAGEDYEQYF
15	TRBD1	TRBV2	TRBJ1-3	few	TGTGCCAGCAGTCCCAGGGGGCACCGTGGAAACACCATATATTTT	CASSPRGHRGNTIYF
15	TRBD1	TRBV9	TRBJ1-3	few	TGTGCCAGCAGCGAAGGACAGGGCTCTGGAAACACCATATATTTT	CASSEGQGSGNTIYF
15	TRBD1	TRBV6-6	TRBJ1-3	NA	TGTGCCAGCAGTTTCGGGAGGGACAGCGGGGACACCATATATTTT	CASSFGRDSGDTIYF
20	NA	TRBV4-3	TRBJ1-6	NA	TGCGCCAGCACACCGCACCGGGGGAGCTGGAGGAGCTCCTATAATTCACCCCTCCACTTT	CASTPHRGSWRSSYNSPLHF
16	TRBD2	TRBV7-9	TRBJ2-1	NA	TGTGCCAGCAGCCAGATTAGCGGGGGGGCTTACAATGAGCAGTTCTTC	CASSQISGGAYNEQFF
13	TRBD1	TRBV11-2	TRBJ2-7	once	TGTGCCAGCAGGCCTGACAGGGACTACGAGCAGTACTTC	CASRPDRDYEQYF
16	TRBD2	TRBV11-2	TRBJ2-3	NA	TGTGCCAGCAGCTTTAACGGGAGGGAGGGAACAGATACGCAGTATTTT	CASSFNGREGTDTQYF
21	TRBD2	TRBV2	TRBJ2-1	once	TGTGCCAGCAGCCTATCCAGGCTACTAGCGGGGGGGACGAGCTCCTACAATGAGCAGTTCTTC	CASSLSRLLAGGTSSYNEQFF